The present TCR beta chain was sequenced within a study of blood T cell repertoires in COVID-19. For the study at large: The United States, Italy and Spain were the sources of the acute and convalescent COVID-19 samples. The analysed material was cDNA or gDNA that came from T cells, B-cell-depleted T cells, or PBMCs.

Recruited during active infection, patients (from Seattle) were subsequently followed longitudinally. The CDR3 loop spans 15 amino acids. Germline values: CDR1 SGHNT, CDR2 YYREEE (reference sequence). Clones were sequenced by immunoSEQ multiplex PCR, and TCRdb holds only the in-frame ones, with some missing. Among over 400,000 clones listed, around nine tenths were seen once. Notes on this clone: The junction shows a germline mismatch at one end, possibly a read error.

Sequencing was performed on peripheral blood. The source is a woman aged 50 to 60 with COVID-19, enrolled during active disease. The chain couples TRBV5-4 to TRBJ2-3; 10 bases are shared with TRBD2. CDR3 bases: TGTGCAAGCACCAGCGGGGGGGCCATGGGAGATACGCAGTATTTT. Its translation is CASTSGGAMGDTQYF.